These 5 T cell receptor beta chains were all obtained from the same sample, sequenced in a study of blood T cell repertoires in COVID-19. Some clones are missing from TCRdb's copy, which holds only in-frame ones; the method was immunoSEQ multiplex PCR. The sample includes hundreds of thousands of clones, less than 85% of them seen just once. The sequencing sample was made of peripheral blood. These TCRs come from a woman in her 70s with active or convalescent COVID-19.

The CDR3 bases are TGTGCCAGCAGCGGGACATACAATGAGCAGTTCTTC. This sequence encodes CASSGTYNEQFF. V and J are TRBV3-1 (or the pseudogene TRBV3-2) and TRBJ2-1; D might be TRBD1 (6 bases). The CDR3 consists of 12 residues. In germline, CDR1 is LGHDT, CDR2 YNNKEL (reference sequence). Trimming pared 5 bases from V and 4 bases from J, leaving 6 bases between.

The chain carries TRBV6-2 or TRBV6-3 and TRBJ2-5; the match to TRBD2 covers 9 bases. The V gene end was trimmed by 5 bases and the J gene end by 7 bases; junction bases not matched to a gene: 11. CDR1 MNHEY and CDR2 SVGEGT come from the germline V gene. The CDR3 consists of 15 residues. CDR3 nucleotides: TGTGCCAGCAGTATACGGACTAGCGCTTTGGGGACCCAGTACTTC. This gives the protein CASSIRTSALGTQYF.

V usage is TRBV6-5 and J usage is TRBJ1-2, with 9 positions matching TRBD1. Germline CDR1 MNHEY, CDR2 SVGAGI. V shed 6 bases, J shed 8 bases, and the junction held 7 bases outside the gene matches. This CDR3 is 13 amino acids long. The CDR3 region is CASSRTGDGGYTF. DNA for the CDR3: TGTGCCAGCAGCCGGACAGGGGACGGGGGCTACACCTTC.

This clone was seen a handful of times. J is TRBJ2-7 and V is TRBV5-1, with 11 bases lining up with TRBD1. The germline gives CDR1 SGHRS, CDR2 YFSETQ. With 4 bases clipped from V and 4 bases from J, the junction kept 4 bases outside the gene matches. This CDR3 has 14 amino acids. CDR3 DNA: TGCGCCAGCAGCGAGGGACAGGGGGTTTACGAGCAGTACTTC. This codes for CASSEGQGVYEQYF.

The chain links TRBV9 to TRBJ2-7; 7 nucleotides line up with TRBD2. The CDR3 length is 16 residues. The germline CDR1 and CDR2 sequences are SGDLS and YYNGEE. The ends lost 0 bases at V and 2 bases at J; junction bases unmatched: 8. As DNA, the CDR3 is TGTGCCAGCAGCGTAGATAGCACGGGGGGTGCCTACGAGCAGTACTTC. It is translated as CASSVDSTGGAYEQYF. The full variable domain, in which reference TRBV9 and TRBJ2-7 provide the parts outside the CDR3, is DSGVTQTPKHLITATGQRVTLRCSPRSGDLSVYWYQQSLDQGLQFLIQYYNGEERAKGNILERFSAQQFPDLHSELNLSSLELGDSALYFCASSVDSTGGAYEQYFGPGTRLTVT.